This T cell receptor (beta chain) was identified during a study of blood T cell repertoires in COVID-19. Looking at the study overall: The United States, Italy and Spain supplied acute and convalescent COVID-19 samples.

The CDR3 covers 12 residues. Generated by immunoSEQ multiplex PCR, the TCRdb table keeps only in-frame clones and is missing some. The profile shows about 190,000 clones, 70% to 85% of them singletons. Participant ages covered about 18 to 89 years across 24 US areas. Self-reported history from a screening survey and questionnaire set each donor's cohort. Material for sequencing was PBMCs or T cells enriched from blood (not recorded which). The receptor comes from a woman in her sixties or seventies with acute COVID-19. The chain is built from TRBV21-1 and TRBJ2-7; the table's D call TRBD2 went unverified against the DNA. TRBV21-1 is termed a pseudogene. Here the CDR3 reads CASSVGGNEQYV. The DNA for the CDR3 is TGTGCCAGCAGCGTAGGCGGTAACGAGCAGTACGTC.